This entry is about one TCR beta chain. Its antigen is unidentified. Using its own MiXCR run on the 5' RACE reads, TCRdb lists one record per CDR3 protein. The sample yields 68,000 or so distinct CDR3 sequences, over 15% seen once. The sample comes from a study of T-cell memory formation after mild COVID-19. Study as a whole: Clusters were largely donor specific. Study-level results: Clones from the second wave (peaking day 37) had unconfirmed SARS-CoV-2 specificity. CD4+ contracting clones were mainly CM and EM; CD8+ ones, EMRA. Whereas later expanders leaned CD4+, clones contracting day 15 to 85 showed a balanced CD4/CD8 makeup.

V lost 0 bases to trimming and J lost 8 bases; unmatched junction nucleotides: 2. Germline-derived CDR1 and CDR2 are LGHNA and YSLEER. The CDR3 consists of 15 residues. The TCR was taken from an adult woman who had mild COVID-19 (a few samples of this study predate the infection). Cell type and time point are not known. The sequenced sample was PBMCs or a T cell subset sorted from them (not recorded which). The chain carries TRBV4-3 and TRBJ2-1; TRBD2 agrees at 12 bases. Here the CDR3 reads CASSQDLAGGDEQFF. The CDR3 DNA is TGCGCCAGCAGCCAAGATCTAGCGGGAGGGGATGAGCAGTTCTTC.